A single sample is the source of the 24 T cell receptor beta chains below, sequenced in a study of T cell changes during pregnancy in multiple sclerosis. Sequencing used immunoSEQ multiplex PCR; TCRdb keeps in-frame clones, though not all of them. This sample has over 55,000 clones; 85% to 90% occur once, and the top ten carry 9.5%. Sequences were derived from peripheral blood, sampled after pregnancy. These receptors all come from a female donor in good health, enrolled as a control in a pregnancy study.

As to this clone: The same CDR3 is also encoded by other DNA sequences in this sample. The V gene is TRBV7-2, the J gene TRBJ1-1, with D uncertain. The CDR3 runs 13 residues. In germline, CDR1 is SGHTA, CDR2 FQGNSA. Between the trimmed V and J ends, which lost 2 bases and 4 bases, there was a span of 8 bases. The CDR3, as DNA: TGTGCCAGCAGCTTAACTGGGAGCACTGAAGCTTTCTTT. Protein sequence: CASSLTGSTEAFF.

The rearrangement uses TRBV5-1 and TRBJ2-5, with 8 bases matching TRBD1. This CDR3 spans 17 amino acids. The germline gives CDR1 SGHRS, CDR2 YFSETQ. Unmatched junction bases numbered 14, after V lost 6 bases and J lost 1 base. CDR3 nucleotides: TGCGCCAGCACTTTACCCAGGGGGCGCCCGGGCCAAGAGACCCAGTACTTC. As protein: CASTLPRGRPGQETQYF.

The chain links TRBV27 to TRBJ2-7, with a tentative D call TRBD1 (6 bases). Trimming removed 4 bases from V and 0 bases from J, with 10 bases in between. This CDR3 is built from 14 residues. From germline, CDR1 is MNHEY and CDR2 SMNVEV (reference sequence). For the CDR3, the DNA is TGTGCCAGCAGTTCCGGGACACTCTCCTACGAGCAGTACTTC. It specifies CASSSGTLSYEQYF.

The J gene is TRBJ2-5, the V gene TRBV27; 8 bases line up with TRBD1. Trimming cost V 2 bases and J 0 bases; bases outside gene matches: 11. This CDR3 has 18 amino acids. In germline, CDR1 is MNHEY, CDR2 SMNVEV (reference sequence). For the CDR3, the DNA is TGTGCCAGCAGTTTAAGGGCAGGGGGCGGTTTTGACCAAGAGACCCAGTACTTC. This sequence encodes CASSLRAGGGFDQETQYF.

The chain couples TRBV11-1 to TRBJ2-7; tentatively, D is TRBD2 (5 bases). Germline V gene data show CDR1 as SGHAT and CDR2 as FQDESV (reference sequence). This CDR3 is 15 amino acids long. Trimming left V 6 bases short and J 6 bases short, with 21 bases between. CDR3 bases: TGTGCCAGCAGTACCTCCTCGGACTTACCTCTCGAGCAGTACTTC. As protein: CASSTSSDLPLEQYF.

This chain joins TRBV4-2 and TRBJ1-3; D is perhaps TRBD1 (6 bases). CDR1 and CDR2 (germline): LGHNA, YNFKEQ. Trimming left V 0 bases short and J 2 bases short, with 11 bases between. The CDR3 covers 16 residues. The CDR3 DNA reads TGTGCCAGCAGCCAAGATCCGAACAGGGCTGGAAACACCATATATTTT. Translation: CASSQDPNRAGNTIYF.

This chain uses TRBV5-4 with TRBJ1-1; possible D gene TRBD1, 6 bases. This CDR3 is built from 14 residues. Germline V CDR1 and CDR2: SGHNT, YYREEE (reference sequence). Trimming stripped 4 bases from V and 7 bases from J, with 17 bases between. Here the CDR3 DNA reads TGTGCCAGCAGCCCGCTAGAGGGGGAGTTTGAAGCTTTCTTT. It encodes CASSPLEGEFEAFF.

This chain uses TRBV6-5 with TRBJ1-4, with D hard to call. This CDR3 contains 15 residues. V was trimmed by 2 bases and J by 6 bases, leaving 13 bases between them. Germline lookup yields CDR1 MNHEY and CDR2 SVGAGI. CDR3 amino acids: CASSYVANPHEKLFF. The CDR3 DNA sequence: TGTGCCAGCAGTTACGTGGCAAACCCTCATGAAAAACTGTTTTTT.

The V and J genes are TRBV6-4 and TRBJ2-7, with a possible D match to TRBD1 (6 bases). This CDR3 is 13 amino acids long. The germline gives CDR1 MRHNA, CDR2 SNTAGT. Trimming stripped 5 bases from V and 3 bases from J, with 11 bases between. The DNA for the CDR3 is TGTGCCAGCAGTTCCGAACAGGGCTACGAGCAGTACTTC. Translating gives CASSSEQGYEQYF.

This sequence joins TRBV27 and TRBJ2-1; 8 nucleotides match TRBD2. The CDR3 is made up of 15 amino acids. Germline CDR1 reads MNHEY; CDR2 reads SMNVEV (reference sequence). J gave up 9 bases and V 3 bases, and 10 bases lay outside the gene matches. CDR3 coding DNA: TGTGCCAGCAGTTTTAGGTCGGGGGGGCCGGGTGAGCAGTTCTTC. Its translation is CASSFRSGGPGEQFF.

The CDR3 loop reads CASGLATGGEDTEAFF. The CDR3 DNA reads as TGTGCTAGTGGTTTGGCGACAGGGGGCGAAGACACTGAAGCTTTCTTT. V and J are TRBV12-5 and TRBJ1-1; 10 bases line up with TRBD1. The germline V gene has CDR1 LGHNT and CDR2 FRNRAP. The CDR3 length is 16 residues. Trimming at V came to 1 base and at J to 3 bases, leaving 5 bases not matched to a gene. Based on the CDR3 plus reference TRBV12-5 and TRBJ1-1, the full variable domain is DARVTQTPRHKVTEMGQEVTMRCQPILGHNTVFWYRQTMMQGLELLAYFRNRAPLDDSGMPKDRFSAEMPDATLATLKIQPSEPRDSAVYFCASGLATGGEDTEAFFGQGTRLTVV.

This sequence joins TRBV5-4 and TRBJ2-1, with a weak D call TRBD2 (6 bases). CDR1 is SGHNT, CDR2 YYREEE, per germline (reference sequence). This CDR3 is 13 amino acids long. Trimming cost V 4 bases and J 10 bases, with 15 bases left between them. The CDR3 DNA is TGTGCCAGCAGCCGGGGACTGGGCGGAGAGCAGTTCTTC. Its translation is CASSRGLGGEQFF.

The chain employs TRBV29-1 and TRBJ1-3; no firm D call. V was trimmed by 5 bases and J by 0 bases, leaving 11 bases between them. The CDR3 has 14 amino acids. Germline CDR1 SQVTM, CDR2 ANQGSEA. In DNA, the CDR3 is TGCAGCGTTTCGGGGATCAGCTCTGGAAACACCATATATTTT. Its protein product is CSVSGISSGNTIYF.

The genes are TRBV5-4 and TRBJ1-3; no clear D. Germline V gene data show CDR1 as SGHNT and CDR2 as YYREEE (reference sequence). Trimming removed 4 bases from V and 3 bases from J, with 14 bases in between. CDR3 length: 15 amino acids. The CDR3 loop is CASSVQTPVGNTIYF. DNA for the CDR3: TGTGCCAGCAGCGTACAGACACCCGTTGGAAACACCATATATTTT.

V gene TRBV5-1 combines with J gene TRBJ2-3; 10 bases are shared with TRBD2. J gave up 2 bases and V 4 bases, and 10 bases lay outside the gene matches. CDR3 length equals 17 residues. CDR1 and CDR2 (germline): SGHRS, YFSETQ. DNA of the CDR3: TGCGCCAGCAGCGTCGTTAGCGGGGGGCCCATCACAGATACGCAGTATTTT. This codes for CASSVVSGGPITDTQYF. The entire variable domain, with the rest obtained from reference TRBV5-1 and TRBJ2-3, is as follows: KAGVTQTPRYLIKTRGQQVTLSCSPISGHRSVSWYQQTPGQGLQFLFEYFSETQRNKGNFPGRFSGRQFSNSRSEMNVSTLELGDSALYLCASSVVSGGPITDTQYFGPGTRLTVL.

The chain links TRBV28 to TRBJ2-3; 10 bases align to TRBD2. The ends lost 4 bases at V and 1 base at J; junction bases unmatched: 5. Germline V CDR1 and CDR2: MDHEN, SYDVKM. This CDR3 is built from 16 residues. CDR3 sequence (DNA): TGTGCCAGCAGTTCAAATCTAGCGGGGGGCACAGATACGCAGTATTTT. Translation: CASSSNLAGGTDTQYF.

The chain uses TRBV9 and TRBJ2-2; 8 positions agree with TRBD1. This CDR3 spans 15 amino acids. Germline-derived CDR1 and CDR2 are SGDLS and YYNGEE. Germline trimming cut 1 base from V and 7 bases from J; bases unmatched to any gene: 6. The CDR3 coding sequence is TGTGCCAGCAGCGTATCAGGGGGCTTCAGCGGGGAGCTGTTTTTT. This gives the protein CASSVSGGFSGELFF.

The rearrangement links TRBV30 to TRBJ1-1; TRBD1 matches 7 bases. The length of the CDR3 is 13 residues. Germline trimming cut 5 bases from V and 0 bases from J; bases unmatched to any gene: 3. Germline V gene lookup returns CDR1 GTSNPN and CDR2 SVGIG (reference sequence). The CDR3 nucleotides are TGTGCCTGGGAGGGGGCGGTGAACACTGAAGCTTTCTTT. Translation: CAWEGAVNTEAFF.

V is TRBV30 and J is TRBJ2-1; TRBD2 aligns across 8 bases. Unmatched junction bases numbered 5, after V lost 5 bases and J lost 2 bases. The CDR3 runs to 14 residues. CDR1 and CDR2 (germline): GTSNPN, SVGIG (reference sequence). CDR3 sequence reads: CAWDGREAYNEQFF. The CDR3 region has the DNA TGTGCCTGGGACGGGCGGGAGGCCTACAATGAGCAGTTCTTC.

The chain joins TRBV2 to TRBJ2-2; TRBD1 matches at 9 bases. The CDR3 has 13 amino acids. The V gene's germline CDR1 is SNHLY and CDR2 FYNNEI. The V and J ends lost 6 bases and 7 bases, in that order; junction bases with no gene match: 3. The CDR3 here is CASRGQGIGELFF. The CDR3 nucleotides read TGTGCCAGCAGAGGACAGGGGATCGGGGAGCTGTTTTTT.

The chain has TRBV5-4 and TRBJ1-1, with 8 bases lining up with TRBD1. CDR3 size: 13 residues. Germline CDR1 and CDR2: SGHNT and YYREEE (reference sequence). V was pared by 4 bases and J by 7 bases, with 6 bases of the junction left unmatched. This chain's CDR3 is CASSQSDRDEAFF. The CDR3 nucleotides are TGTGCCAGCAGCCAATCGGACAGGGATGAAGCTTTCTTT.

V usage is TRBV5-1 and J usage is TRBJ2-3; possible D gene TRBD1, 7 bases. The length of the CDR3 is 16 residues. Germline loops: CDR1 SGHRS, CDR2 YFSETQ. V lost 1 base and J lost 0, with 12 bases in between. DNA of the CDR3: TGCGCCAGCAGCTTGACCCCAGGGGGGAGCACAGATACGCAGTATTTT. Encoded protein: CASSLTPGGSTDTQYF.

V usage is TRBV19 and J usage is TRBJ2-1, with 10 bases lining up with TRBD1. Germline loops: CDR1 LNHDA, CDR2 SQIVND (reference sequence). This CDR3 has 14 residues. Unmatched junction bases numbered 4, after V lost 4 bases and J lost 7 bases. CDR3 coding DNA: TGTGCCAGTAGTAGGGACAGGGGTGGGAATGAGCAGTTCTTC. It translates to CASSRDRGGNEQFF.

This clone has only a few counts. V is TRBV30 and J is TRBJ1-1, with TRBD1 matching over 9 bases. This CDR3 contains 16 residues. The V gene end was trimmed by 0 bases and the J gene end by 6 bases; junction bases not matched to a gene: 11. Looked up from germline, CDR1 is GTSNPN and CDR2 is SVGIG (reference sequence). The CDR3 region is CAWSVKPGQGHSEAFF. In DNA, the CDR3 is TGTGCCTGGAGTGTGAAACCGGGACAGGGACATTCTGAAGCTTTCTTT.